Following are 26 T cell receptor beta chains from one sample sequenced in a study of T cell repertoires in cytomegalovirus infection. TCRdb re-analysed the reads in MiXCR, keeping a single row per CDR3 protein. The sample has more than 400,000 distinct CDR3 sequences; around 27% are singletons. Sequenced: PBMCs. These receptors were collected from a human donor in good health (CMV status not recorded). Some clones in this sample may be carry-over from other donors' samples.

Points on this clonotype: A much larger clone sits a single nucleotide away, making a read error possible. CDR3 sequence (DNA): TGTGTCACCCTAAGCCCACCCACAGGCAACTATGGCTACACCTTC. This translates into CVTLSPPTGNYGYTF. This chain joins TRBV19 and TRBJ1-2; maybe TRBD1 (5 bases). The length of the CDR3 is 15 residues. Looked up from germline, CDR1 is LNHDA and CDR2 is SQIVND (reference sequence).

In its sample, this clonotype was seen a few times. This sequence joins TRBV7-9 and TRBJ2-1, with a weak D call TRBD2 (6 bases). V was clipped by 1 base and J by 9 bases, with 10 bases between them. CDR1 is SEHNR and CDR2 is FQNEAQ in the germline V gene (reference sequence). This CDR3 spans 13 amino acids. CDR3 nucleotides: TGTGCCAGCAGCTTAGTTCTAGCGACTGAGCAGTTCTTC. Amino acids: CASSLVLATEQFF.

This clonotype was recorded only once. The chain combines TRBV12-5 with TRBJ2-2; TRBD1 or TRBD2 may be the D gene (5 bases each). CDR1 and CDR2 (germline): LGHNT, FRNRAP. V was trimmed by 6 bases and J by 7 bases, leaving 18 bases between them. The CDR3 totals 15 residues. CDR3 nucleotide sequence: TGTGCTAGTGGCCCTAAGGGGACCCGGGTCGGGGAGCTGTTTTTT. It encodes CASGPKGTRVGELFF.

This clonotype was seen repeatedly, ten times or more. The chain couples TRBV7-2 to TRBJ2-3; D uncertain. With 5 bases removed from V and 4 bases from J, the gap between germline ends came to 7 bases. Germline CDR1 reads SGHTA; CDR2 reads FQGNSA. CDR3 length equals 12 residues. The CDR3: CASSPLSDTQYF. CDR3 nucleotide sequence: TGTGCCAGCAGCCCCCTATCAGATACGCAGTATTTT.

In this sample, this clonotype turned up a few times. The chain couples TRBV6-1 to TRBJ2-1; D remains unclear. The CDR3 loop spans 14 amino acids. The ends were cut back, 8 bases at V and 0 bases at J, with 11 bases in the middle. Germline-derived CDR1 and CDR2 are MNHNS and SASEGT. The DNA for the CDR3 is TGTGCCAGCGGTCAGCGAAACTCCTACAATGAGCAGTTCTTC. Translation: CASGQRNSYNEQFF.

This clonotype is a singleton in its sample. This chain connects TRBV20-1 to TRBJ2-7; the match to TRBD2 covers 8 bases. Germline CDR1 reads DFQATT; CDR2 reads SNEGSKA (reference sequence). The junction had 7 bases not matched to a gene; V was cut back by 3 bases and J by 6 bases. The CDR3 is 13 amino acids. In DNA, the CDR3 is TGCAGTGCTAGGAGCGGGAGCTTCCGCGAGCAGTACTTC. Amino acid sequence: CSARSGSFREQYF.

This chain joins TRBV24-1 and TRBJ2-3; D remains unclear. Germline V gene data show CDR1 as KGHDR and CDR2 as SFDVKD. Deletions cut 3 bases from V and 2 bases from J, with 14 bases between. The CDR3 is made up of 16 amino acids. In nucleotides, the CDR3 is TGTGCCACCAGTGATCCGAACGTTGGGCTCACAGATACGCAGTATTTT. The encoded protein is CATSDPNVGLTDTQYF.

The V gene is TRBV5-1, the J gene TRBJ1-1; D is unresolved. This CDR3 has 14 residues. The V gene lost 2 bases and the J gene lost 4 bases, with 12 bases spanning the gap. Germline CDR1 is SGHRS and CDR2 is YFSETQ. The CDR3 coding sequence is TGCGCCAGCAGCTTTTGGGAGGGTTCCACTGAAGCTTTCTTT. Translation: CASSFWEGSTEAFF.

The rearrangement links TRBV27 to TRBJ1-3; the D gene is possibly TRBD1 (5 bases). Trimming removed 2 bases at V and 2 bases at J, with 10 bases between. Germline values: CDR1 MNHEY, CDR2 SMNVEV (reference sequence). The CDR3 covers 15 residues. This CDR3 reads CASSLIGGTGNTIYF. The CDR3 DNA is TGTGCCAGCAGTTTAATTGGGGGTACTGGAAACACCATATATTTT.

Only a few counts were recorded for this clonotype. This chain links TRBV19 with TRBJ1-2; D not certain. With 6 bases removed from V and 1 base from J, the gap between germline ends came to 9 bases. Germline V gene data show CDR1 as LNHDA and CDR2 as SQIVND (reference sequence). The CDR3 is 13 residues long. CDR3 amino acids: CASRDRFNYGYTF. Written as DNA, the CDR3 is TGTGCCAGTAGAGACCGATTTAACTATGGCTACACCTTC.

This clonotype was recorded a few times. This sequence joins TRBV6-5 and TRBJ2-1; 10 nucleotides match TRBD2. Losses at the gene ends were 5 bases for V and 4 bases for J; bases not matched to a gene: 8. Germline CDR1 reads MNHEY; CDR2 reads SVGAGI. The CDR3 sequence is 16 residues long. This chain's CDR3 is CASSRIAGGSYNEQFF. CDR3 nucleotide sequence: TGTGCCAGCAGTAGAATAGCGGGAGGCTCATACAATGAGCAGTTCTTC.

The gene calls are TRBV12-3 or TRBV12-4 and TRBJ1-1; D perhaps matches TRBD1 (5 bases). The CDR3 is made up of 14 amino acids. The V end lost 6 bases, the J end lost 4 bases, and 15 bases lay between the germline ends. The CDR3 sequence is CASSGGVEGTEAFF. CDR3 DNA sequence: TGTGCCAGCAGCGGGGGGGTCGAGGGCACTGAAGCTTTCTTT.

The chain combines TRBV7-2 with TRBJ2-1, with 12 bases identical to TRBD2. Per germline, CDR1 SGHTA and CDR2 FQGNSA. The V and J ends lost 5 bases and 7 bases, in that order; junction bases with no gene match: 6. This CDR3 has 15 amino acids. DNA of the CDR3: TGTGCCAGCAGCCACCCTAGCGGGAGGGTTAATGAGCAGTTCTTC. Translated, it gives CASSHPSGRVNEQFF.

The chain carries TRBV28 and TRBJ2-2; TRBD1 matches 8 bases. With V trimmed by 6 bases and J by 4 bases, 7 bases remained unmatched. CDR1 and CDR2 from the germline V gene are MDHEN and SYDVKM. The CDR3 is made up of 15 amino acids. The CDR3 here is CASSSGGRGTGELFF. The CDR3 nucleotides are TGTGCCAGCAGCTCAGGGGGCCGCGGCACCGGGGAGCTGTTTTTT. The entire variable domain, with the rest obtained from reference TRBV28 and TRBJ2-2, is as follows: DVKVTQSSRYLVKRTGEKVFLECVQDMDHENMFWYRQDPGLGLRLIYFSYDVKMKEKGDIPEGYSVSREKKERFSLILESASTNQTSMYLCASSSGGRGTGELFFGEGSRLTVL.

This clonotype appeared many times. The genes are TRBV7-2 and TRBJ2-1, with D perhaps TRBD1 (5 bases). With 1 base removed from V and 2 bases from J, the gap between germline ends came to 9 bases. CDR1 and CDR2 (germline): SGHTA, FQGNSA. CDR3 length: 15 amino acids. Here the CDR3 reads CASSLGGSTYNEQFF. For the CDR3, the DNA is TGTGCCAGCAGCTTAGGGGGCAGCACCTACAATGAGCAGTTCTTC.

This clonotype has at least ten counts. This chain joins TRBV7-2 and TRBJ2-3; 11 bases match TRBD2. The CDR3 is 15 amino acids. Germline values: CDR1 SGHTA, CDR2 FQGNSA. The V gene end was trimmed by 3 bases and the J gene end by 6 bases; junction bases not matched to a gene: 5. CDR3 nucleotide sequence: TGTGCCAGCAGCTTGACTAGCGGGAAGGGGGATACGCAGTATTTT. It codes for CASSLTSGKGDTQYF.

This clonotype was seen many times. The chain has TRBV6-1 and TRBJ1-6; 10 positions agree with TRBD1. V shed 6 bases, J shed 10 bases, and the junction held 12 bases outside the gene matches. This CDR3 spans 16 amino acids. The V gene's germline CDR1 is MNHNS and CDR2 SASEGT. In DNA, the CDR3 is TGTGCCAGCAGACGCGATGGCGGGACAGGGGTCTCACCCCTCCACTTT. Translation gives CASRRDGGTGVSPLHF.

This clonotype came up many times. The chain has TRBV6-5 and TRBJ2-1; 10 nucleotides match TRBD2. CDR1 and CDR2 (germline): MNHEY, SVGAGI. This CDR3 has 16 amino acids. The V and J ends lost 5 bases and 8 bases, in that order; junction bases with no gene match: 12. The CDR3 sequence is CASSPPLAGVVDEQFF. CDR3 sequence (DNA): TGTGCCAGCAGTCCCCCTCTAGCGGGAGTGGTCGATGAGCAGTTCTTC.

CDR3 DNA sequence: TGTGCCAGCAATATAGGGCTAGCGGCCTACAATGAGCAGTTCTTC. Its protein is CASNIGLAAYNEQFF. The chain is built from TRBV12-3 or TRBV12-4 and TRBJ2-1, with TRBD2 matching over 7 bases. The CDR3 loop spans 15 amino acids. Losses at the gene ends were 7 bases for V and 2 bases for J; bases not matched to a gene: 8.

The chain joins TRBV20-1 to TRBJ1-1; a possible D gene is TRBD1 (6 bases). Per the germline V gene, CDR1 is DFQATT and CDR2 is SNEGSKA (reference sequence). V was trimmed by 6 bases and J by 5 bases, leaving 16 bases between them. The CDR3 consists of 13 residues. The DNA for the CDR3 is TGCAGTGCCGGGGGGGGGGGCGGAACTGAAGCTTTCTTT. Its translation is CSAGGGGGTEAFF.

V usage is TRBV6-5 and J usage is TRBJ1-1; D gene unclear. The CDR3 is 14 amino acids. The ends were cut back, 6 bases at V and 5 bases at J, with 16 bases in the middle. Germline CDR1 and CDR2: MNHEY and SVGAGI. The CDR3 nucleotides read TGTGCCAGCAGACCCCCGAGGGTATGGACTGAAGCTTTCTTT. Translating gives CASRPPRVWTEAFF.

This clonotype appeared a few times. DNA for the CDR3: TGTGCCAGCAGTTACTCGGTAGCGTCCGGGGAGCTGTTTTTT. Protein sequence: CASSYSVASGELFF. The chain is built from TRBV6-2 or TRBV6-3 and TRBJ2-2; perhaps TRBD2 as D (5 bases). This CDR3 comprises 14 residues. Germline V lookup: CDR1 MNHEY, CDR2 SVGEGT. V lost 0 bases to trimming and J lost 6 bases, with 8 bases between them.

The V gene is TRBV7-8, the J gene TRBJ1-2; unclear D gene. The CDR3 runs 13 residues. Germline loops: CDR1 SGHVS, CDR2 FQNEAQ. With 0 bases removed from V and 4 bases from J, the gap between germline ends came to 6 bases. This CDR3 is CASSLALGYGYTF. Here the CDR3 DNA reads TGTGCCAGCAGCTTAGCGCTTGGCTATGGCTACACCTTC.

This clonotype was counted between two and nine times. In DNA form, the CDR3 reads TGTGCCAGCAGCTCCCGGACTAGCGGGAGTCTCCATGGTGAGCAGTTCTTC. This codes for CASSSRTSGSLHGEQFF. The chain recombines TRBV11-3 with TRBJ2-1; 13 nucleotides match TRBD2. Germline CDR1 reads SGHNT; CDR2 reads YENEEA. The length of the CDR3 is 17 residues. Germline trimming cut 4 bases from V and 9 bases from J; bases unmatched to any gene: 12.

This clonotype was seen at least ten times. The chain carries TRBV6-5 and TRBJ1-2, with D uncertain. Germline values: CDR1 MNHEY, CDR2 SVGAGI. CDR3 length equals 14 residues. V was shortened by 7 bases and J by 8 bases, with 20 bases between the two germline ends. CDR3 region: CASTASGSLWGYTF. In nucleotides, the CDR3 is TGTGCCAGCACCGCAAGTGGCAGTCTTTGGGGCTACACCTTC.

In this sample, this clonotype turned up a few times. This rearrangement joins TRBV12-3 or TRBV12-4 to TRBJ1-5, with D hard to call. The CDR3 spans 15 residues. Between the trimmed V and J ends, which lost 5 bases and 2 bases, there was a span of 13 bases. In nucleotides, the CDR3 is TGTGCCAGCAGTCTGACCCCTCAGGGCAATCAGCCCCAGCATTTT. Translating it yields CASSLTPQGNQPQHF.